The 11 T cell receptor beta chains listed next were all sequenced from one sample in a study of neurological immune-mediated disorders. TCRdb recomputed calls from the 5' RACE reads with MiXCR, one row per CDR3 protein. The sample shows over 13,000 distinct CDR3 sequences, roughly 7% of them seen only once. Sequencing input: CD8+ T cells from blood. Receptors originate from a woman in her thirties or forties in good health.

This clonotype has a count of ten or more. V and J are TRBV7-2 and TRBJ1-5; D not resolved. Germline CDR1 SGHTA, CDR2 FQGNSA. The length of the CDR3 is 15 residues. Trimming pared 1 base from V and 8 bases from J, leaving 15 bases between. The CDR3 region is CASSLGDTPTEPQHF. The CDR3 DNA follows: TGTGCCAGCAGCTTAGGAGACACTCCGACGGAGCCCCAGCATTTT.

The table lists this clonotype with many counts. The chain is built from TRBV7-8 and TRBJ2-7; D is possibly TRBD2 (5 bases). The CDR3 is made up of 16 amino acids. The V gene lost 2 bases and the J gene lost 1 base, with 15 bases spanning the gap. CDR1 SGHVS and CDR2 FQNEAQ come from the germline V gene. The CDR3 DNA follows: TGTGCCAGCAGCTTAAGGGCGGGTAGTGCTTCCTACGAGCAGTACTTC. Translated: CASSLRAGSASYEQYF.

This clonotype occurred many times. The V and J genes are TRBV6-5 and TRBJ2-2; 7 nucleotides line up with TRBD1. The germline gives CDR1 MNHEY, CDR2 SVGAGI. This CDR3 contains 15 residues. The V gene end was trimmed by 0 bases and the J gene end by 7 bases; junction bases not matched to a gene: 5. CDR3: CASSYSTGSGGELFF. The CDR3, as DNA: TGTGCCAGCAGTTACTCGACAGGGTCAGGCGGGGAGCTGTTTTTT.

CDR3 DNA sequence: TGTGCCAGCAGCGAACGACAGGCTTACTCTGGGGCCAACGTCCTGACTTTC. Translated: CASSERQAYSGANVLTF. The V call is TRBV7-8, the J call TRBJ2-6; D possibly corresponds to TRBD1 (6 bases). From germline, CDR1 is SGHVS and CDR2 FQNEAQ. This CDR3 is built from 17 residues. V was trimmed by 5 bases and J by 0 bases, leaving 14 bases between them.

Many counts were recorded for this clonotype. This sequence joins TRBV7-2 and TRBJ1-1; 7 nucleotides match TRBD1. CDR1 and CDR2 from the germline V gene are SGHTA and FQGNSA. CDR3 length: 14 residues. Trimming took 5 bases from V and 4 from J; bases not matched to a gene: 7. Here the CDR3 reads CASSPLTGLTEAFF. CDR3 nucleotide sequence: TGTGCCAGCAGCCCACTGACAGGGCTCACTGAAGCTTTCTTT.

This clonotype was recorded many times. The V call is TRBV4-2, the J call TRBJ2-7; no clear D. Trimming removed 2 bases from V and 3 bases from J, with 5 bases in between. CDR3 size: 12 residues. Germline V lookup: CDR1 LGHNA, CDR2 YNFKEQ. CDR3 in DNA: TGTGCCAGCAGCCAAAACCGCTACGAGCAGTACTTC. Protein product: CASSQNRYEQYF.

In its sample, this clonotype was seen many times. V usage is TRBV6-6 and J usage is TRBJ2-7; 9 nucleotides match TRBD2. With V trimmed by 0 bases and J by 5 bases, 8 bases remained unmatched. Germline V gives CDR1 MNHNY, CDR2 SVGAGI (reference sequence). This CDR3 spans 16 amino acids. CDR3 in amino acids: CASSYSLAGDFNEQYF. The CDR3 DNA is TGTGCCAGCAGTTACTCGTTAGCGGGAGATTTTAACGAGCAGTACTTC.

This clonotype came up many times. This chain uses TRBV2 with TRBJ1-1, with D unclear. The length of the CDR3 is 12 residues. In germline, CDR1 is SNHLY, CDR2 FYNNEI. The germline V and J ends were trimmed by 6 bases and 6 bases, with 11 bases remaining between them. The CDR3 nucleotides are TGTGCCAGCAGACGGTTGAATTCTGAAGCTTTCTTT. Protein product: CASRRLNSEAFF.

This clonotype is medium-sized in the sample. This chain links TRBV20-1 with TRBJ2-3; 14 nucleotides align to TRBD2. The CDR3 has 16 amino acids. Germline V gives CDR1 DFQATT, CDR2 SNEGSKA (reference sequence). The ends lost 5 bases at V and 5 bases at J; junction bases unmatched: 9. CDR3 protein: CSASPGLAGEGDTQYF. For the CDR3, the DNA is TGCAGTGCTTCCCCGGGACTAGCGGGAGAGGGAGATACGCAGTATTTT.

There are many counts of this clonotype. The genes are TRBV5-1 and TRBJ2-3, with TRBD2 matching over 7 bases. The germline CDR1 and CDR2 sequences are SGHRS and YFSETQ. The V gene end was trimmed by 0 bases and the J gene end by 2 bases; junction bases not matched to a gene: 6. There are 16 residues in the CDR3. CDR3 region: CASSLGRGSDTDTQYF. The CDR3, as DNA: TGCGCCAGCAGCTTGGGGCGGGGGTCAGACACAGATACGCAGTATTTT.

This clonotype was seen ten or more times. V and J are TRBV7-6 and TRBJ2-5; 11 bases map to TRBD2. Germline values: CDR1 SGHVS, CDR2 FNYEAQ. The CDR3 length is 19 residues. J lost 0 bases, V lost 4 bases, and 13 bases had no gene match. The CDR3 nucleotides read TGTGCCAGCAGCTCAGCCCCTACTAGCGGGGGTTTTAACCAAGAGACCCAGTACTTC. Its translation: CASSSAPTSGGFNQETQYF.